This passage covers 4 T cell receptor beta chains from one sample sequenced in a study of control samples from healthy donors and cancer patients (dated by TCRdb to the early 2020s). Library construction relied on the immunoSEQ multiplex PCR assay. In TCRdb, the immuneACCESS table is reduced to in-frame sequences with V and J assigned. These tables do not hold every clone; where another copy was compared, an unresolved V gene accounts for under half, and the others remain unexplained. The sample contains around 110,000 clones, more than 85% of them found a single time. Roughly 2.6% of the sample lies in the top ten. Material for sequencing was blood. The receptor source for this set is a man between 25 and 39 years old in good health.

This chain joins TRBV9 and TRBJ1-6; 7 positions match TRBD1. The CDR3 length is 14 residues. After removal of 3 bases from V and 15 bases from J, the junction contained 12 bases not matched to a gene. The germline CDR1 and CDR2 sequences are SGDLS and YYNGEE. CDR3 region: CASSGKGQRTDLHF. CDR3 coding DNA: TGTGCCAGCAGCGGAAAGGGACAGAGGACTGACCTCCACTTT. The variable domain in full, with the rest retrieved from reference TRBV9 and TRBJ1-6, is DSGVTQTPKHLITATGQRVTLRCSPRSGDLSVYWYQQSLDQGLQFLIQYYNGEERAKGNILERFSAQQFPDLHSELNLSSLELGDSALYFCASSGKGQRTDLHFGNGTRLTVT.

The rearrangement joins TRBV6-6 to TRBJ2-7, with D perhaps TRBD1 (6 bases). This CDR3 comprises 15 residues. V shed 0 bases and J shed 4 bases, with 13 bases lying between them. Germline V gives CDR1 MNHNY, CDR2 SVGAGI (reference sequence). The chain's CDR3 is CASSYSRGGGYEQYV. The CDR3 DNA follows: TGTGCCAGCAGTTACTCAAGAGGGGGTGGATACGAGCAGTACGTC.

The J gene is TRBJ2-5, the V gene TRBV11-1, with D perhaps TRBD1 (8 bases). The V end lost 5 bases, the J end lost 5 bases, and 18 bases lay between the germline ends. Germline loops: CDR1 SGHAT, CDR2 FQDESV (reference sequence). The CDR3 extends over 15 amino acids. The CDR3 sequence: CASSLPDRGGETQYF. The CDR3 DNA sequence: TGTGCCAGCAGCCTCCCTGACAGGGGAGGGGAGACCCAGTACTTC.

This rearrangement joins TRBV6-5 to TRBJ1-1; D gene uncertain. The CDR3 extends over 15 amino acids. Germline values: CDR1 MNHEY, CDR2 SVGAGI. The V and J ends lost 7 bases and 1 base respectively, with 16 bases between them. CDR3 sequence (DNA): TGTGCCAGCACCCTAACATCCCCCAGGAACACTGAAGCTTTCTTT. Translating it yields CASTLTSPRNTEAFF.